These 3 T cell receptor beta chains share one sample of origin, sequenced in a study of T cell changes during pregnancy in multiple sclerosis. Measured with immunoSEQ multiplex PCR; TCRdb has only the in-frame clones, and not every one. The sample shows some 68,000 clones, about 92% of them seen only once. Sequences were derived from peripheral blood, sampled in the second trimester of pregnancy. All receptors derive from a female donor in good health, enrolled as a control in a pregnancy study.

V is TRBV5-1 and J is TRBJ1-2; 7 bases map to TRBD1. The germline V gene has CDR1 SGHRS and CDR2 YFSETQ. The CDR3 totals 15 residues. Trimming took 0 bases from V and 0 from J; bases not matched to a gene: 2. This CDR3 is CASSLGGTANYGYTF. The CDR3 nucleotides read TGCGCCAGCAGCTTGGGGGGGACAGCTAACTATGGCTACACCTTC.

The chain links TRBV11-2 to TRBJ2-2, with TRBD1 matching over 7 bases. The CDR3 has 16 residues. The trim removed 4 bases at V and 0 bases at J, leaving 5 bases unmatched. Looked up from germline, CDR1 is SGHAT and CDR2 is FQNNGV. Here the CDR3 DNA reads TGTGCCAGCAGCTGGCGACAGGGCCCGAACACCGGGGAGCTGTTTTTT. Protein: CASSWRQGPNTGELFF. Variable domain in full (rest from reference TRBV11-2 and TRBJ2-2): EAGVAQSPRYKIIEKRQSVAFWCNPISGHATLYWYQQILGQGPKLLIQFQNNGVVDDSQLPKDRFSAERLKGVDSTLKIQPAKLEDSAVYLCASSWRQGPNTGELFFGEGSRLTVL.

The chain is built from TRBV28 and TRBJ1-2, with D tentatively TRBD1 (6 bases). There are 15 residues in the CDR3. The V end lost 6 bases, the J end lost 7 bases, and 21 bases lay between the germline ends. Germline CDR1 reads MDHEN; CDR2 reads SYDVKM. The CDR3 spells CASRPGTGGSRGYTF. For the CDR3, the DNA is TGTGCCAGCAGGCCCGGGACGGGGGGCTCTCGTGGCTACACCTTC.